A selection of T cell receptor beta chains follows, all from one sample in a study of vaccination effects on CD4 cells after COVID-19. Generated by immunoSEQ multiplex PCR, the TCRdb table keeps only in-frame clones and is missing some. Here the sample spans 30,000 to 35,000 clones, around 74% being singletons. Their antigens remain unidentified. Sequenced material: CD4+ T cells from PBMCs cultured without peptide, taken after COVID-19 vaccination. All receptors come from a human donor who had a prior SARS-CoV-2 infection. Each CDR3 is given with its conserved first and last residue. D genes are given only for firm matches. A row's size may be missing; if present it is once, few, many or a size class.

d_gene,j_gene,abundance,v_gene,CDR3nt,CDR3aa
TRBD2,TRBJ2-1,once,TRBV7-2,TGTGCCAGCAGCCTCCCGGGACTAGCGGGTTACAATGAGCAGTTCTTC,CASSLPGLAGYNEQFF
TRBD2,TRBJ2-3,NA,TRBV10-3,TGTGCCATCAGTGCGAATATTGGCGGGAGCCCAGATACGCAGTATTTT,CAISANIGGSPDTQYF
TRBD1,TRBJ1-4,NA,TRBV27,TGTGCCAGCAGTTCCAGGGGGCGTGTTGAAAAACTGTTTTTT,CASSSRGRVEKLFF
NA,TRBJ1-5,NA,TRBV5-6,TGTGCCAGCAGCTGGGGGGGAGGGCACAATCAGCCCCAGCATTTT,CASSWGGGHNQPQHF
NA,TRBJ1-2,once,TRBV7-8,TGTGCCAGCAGCTTAGCCCCAGGGGTTCGCGGTGGCTACACCTTC,CASSLAPGVRGGYTF
NA,TRBJ2-7,few,TRBV4-2,TGTGCCAGCAGCCAAGTTGTGGGAAGAGGATTCTACGAGCAGTACTTC,CASSQVVGRGFYEQYF
TRBD2,TRBJ2-1,NA,TRBV11-3,TGTGCCAGCAGCCCACTAGCGGGAGGGTACAATGAGCAGTTCTTC,CASSPLAGGYNEQFF
NA,TRBJ1-6,NA,TRBV10-3,TGTGCCATCAGTGTTATTGGAGGGAGGAACGGGTCACCCCTCCACTTT,CAISVIGGRNGSPLHF
NA,TRBJ2-3,NA,TRBV6-2/TRBV6-3,TGTGCCAGCAGCCACCCAGATACGCAGTATTTT,CASSHPDTQYF
TRBD1,TRBJ1-6,NA,TRBV7-9,TGTGCCAGCAGCTCCCGGACAGGGGGCTCTTCACCCCTCCACTTT,CASSSRTGGSSPLHF
NA,TRBJ1-2,NA,TRBV10-3,TGTGCCATCAGTGAGTCTCGGGACACCTGGACGGACTATGGCTACACCTTC,CAISESRDTWTDYGYTF
NA,TRBJ2-6,NA,TRBV19,TGTGCCAGTAAAAGGGACCCTGGGGCCAACGTCCTGACTTTC,CASKRDPGANVLTF
NA,TRBJ2-6,NA,TRBV5-4,TGTGCCAGCAGCTTTCGGGCGGGGTCCCCTGGGGCCAACGTCCTGACTTTC,CASSFRAGSPGANVLTF
TRBD2,TRBJ2-1,once,TRBV7-3,TGTGCCAGCAGCTTAAATCGGGGGGGCACTCTTAATGAGCAGTTCTTC,CASSLNRGGTLNEQFF
TRBD2,TRBJ2-2,NA,TRBV12-5,TGTGCAAGCGGGAGGAACACCGGGGAGCTGTTTTTT,CASGRNTGELFF
TRBD1,TRBJ2-4,NA,TRBV5-4,TGTGCCAGCAGCTCTAGGACAGGGTTAGCCAAAAACATTCAGTACTTC,CASSSRTGLAKNIQYF
TRBD2,TRBJ2-7,NA,TRBV4-3,TGCGCCAGCAGCCAAGGTATAGCGGGAACCTACGAGCAGTACTTC,CASSQGIAGTYEQYF
NA,TRBJ2-5,NA,TRBV18,TGTGCCAGCTCACCACCGACAGTCCGGGAGACCCAGTACTTC,CASSPPTVRETQYF
NA,TRBJ2-7,NA,TRBV10-2,TGCGCCAGCAGTAAAGATATAGCGCGAAAGGGGTCCTACGAGCAGTACTTC,CASSKDIARKGSYEQYF
NA,TRBJ2-3,once,TRBV4-2,TGTGCCAGCAGCCAAGAAGTGGGAGCGGCCACAGATACGCAGTATTTT,CASSQEVGAATDTQYF
TRBD1,TRBJ1-4,once,TRBV7-9,TGTGCCAGCACTTCCGGCACAGGGGATGAAAAACTGTTTTTT,CASTSGTGDEKLFF
TRBD2,TRBJ2-2,NA,TRBV19,TGTGCCAGTACCAACGGGGGGGGACCCACCGGGGAGCTGTTTTTT,CASTNGGGPTGELFF
NA,TRBJ1-6,few,TRBV30,TGTGCCTGGAGTTTCGGGACATTTAATTCACCCCTCCACTTT,CAWSFGTFNSPLHF
TRBD2,TRBJ2-1,NA,TRBV18,TGTGCCAGCTCACCGACACTAGCGGAGTCTCAGAATGAGCAGTTCTTC,CASSPTLAESQNEQFF
TRBD1,TRBJ1-1,NA,TRBV5-1,TGCGCCAGCAGCCAACAGGGGCAGAACACTGAAGCTTTCTTT,CASSQQGQNTEAFF
TRBD2,TRBJ2-7,NA,TRBV5-6,TGTGCCAGCAGCCGGCGGGAGGGCAGCTACGAGCAGTACTTC,CASSRREGSYEQYF
TRBD2,TRBJ2-2,NA,TRBV27,TGTGCCAGCAGGGGGGTAGCGGGGGTGGGGACCGGGGAGCTGTTTTTT,CASRGVAGVGTGELFF
NA,TRBJ1-6,few,TRBV5-6,TGTGCCAGCAGCTTGAGGCAGGGCCCCTCACCCCTCCACTTT,CASSLRQGPSPLHF
TRBD2,TRBJ2-3,NA,TRBV7-2,TGTGCCAGCAGCTATAGGCGGGAGAGCACAGATACGCAGTATTTT,CASSYRRESTDTQYF
TRBD2,TRBJ2-3,NA,TRBV30,TGTGCCTGGAGTCCCGGACTAGCGGGGGCGGCAGATACGCAGTATTTT,CAWSPGLAGAADTQYF
NA,TRBJ2-2,NA,TRBV3-1/TRBV3-2,TGTGCCAGCACCCGATTCGGGGTCGGGGAGCTGTTTTTT,CASTRFGVGELFF
NA,TRBJ1-1,NA,TRBV11-1,TGTGCCAGCAGCTTCACCTCTTACCTTCGGAACACTGAAGCTTTCTTT,CASSFTSYLRNTEAFF
NA,TRBJ2-5,NA,TRBV5-1,TGCGCCAGCAGCTTGGTGGGGCCCCGGGGAAACCAAGAGACCCAGTACTTC,CASSLVGPRGNQETQYF
NA,TRBJ2-2,few,TRBV28,TGTGCCAGCAGTTTGGGGGAGGTGGACACCGGGGAGCTGTTTTTT,CASSLGEVDTGELFF
NA,TRBJ2-7,NA,TRBV6-5,TGTGCCAGCGCCGGGGACGGATACTCCTACGAGCAGTACTTC,CASAGDGYSYEQYF
NA,TRBJ2-5,NA,TRBV3-1/TRBV3-2,TGTGCCAGCAGCCTAAGGGGATCGGGTTCAGGGATGGTCCAAGAGACCCAGTACTTC,CASSLRGSGSGMVQETQYF
NA,TRBJ2-5,NA,TRBV14,TGTGCCAGCAGTCGACTGTCAGGAGAGACCCAGTACTTC,CASSRLSGETQYF
NA,TRBJ1-6,NA,TRBV6-8,TGTGCCAGCAGTTACCCGGGCCCTTATAATTCACCCCTCCACTTT,CASSYPGPYNSPLHF
NA,TRBJ2-6,NA,TRBV7-2,TGTGCCAGCAGCTCCGGTGGTCGGGGCTCCGGGGCCAACGTCCTGACTTTC,CASSSGGRGSGANVLTF
NA,TRBJ1-5,NA,TRBV7-2,TGTGCCAGCAGCGGAACAGGGAATCAGCCCCAGCATTTT,CASSGTGNQPQHF
NA,TRBJ1-2,NA,TRBV6-5,TGTGCCAGCAGTCCATCCCGGTTTTTCTACACCTTC,CASSPSRFFYTF
NA,TRBJ2-5,NA,TRBV7-7,TGTGCTAGCAGCCCCAGTCAGGGGTCCTTGTACGAGACCCAGTACTTC,CASSPSQGSLYETQYF
NA,TRBJ1-1,NA,TRBV6-2/TRBV6-3,TGTGCCAGCGGCCACGGGACAGAAGCTTTCTTT,CASGHGTEAFF
NA,TRBJ1-1,few,TRBV27,TGTGCCAGCAGTTTATGGGGGGGGAACACTGAAGCTTTCTTT,CASSLWGGNTEAFF
TRBD1,TRBJ2-1,NA,TRBV7-3,TGTGCCAGCAGCTCCGACAGGGCCATCTACAATGAGCAGTTCTTC,CASSSDRAIYNEQFF
TRBD2,TRBJ2-7,NA,TRBV2,TGTGCCAGCAGTGAAGTTCTTGCGGGAGGGCCGGTAGGTTACGAGCAGTACTTC,CASSEVLAGGPVGYEQYF
NA,TRBJ1-1,few,TRBV29-1,TGCAGCGTTACACAGGTTGCAGGAACTGAAGCTTTCTTT,CSVTQVAGTEAFF
NA,TRBJ1-1,NA,TRBV9,TGTGCCAGCAGCGTAGAGGCGGACACTGAAGCTTTCTTT,CASSVEADTEAFF
TRBD1,TRBJ1-2,NA,TRBV19,TGTGCCAGTAGGACATCGCCCGCAGGGGGCTTTGGCTACACCTTC,CASRTSPAGGFGYTF
TRBD2,TRBJ2-7,NA,TRBV2,TGTGCCAGCAGAACCCTTGGGACTAGAGGGTTCTACGAGCAGTACTTC,CASRTLGTRGFYEQYF
NA,TRBJ2-1,NA,TRBV5-8,TGTGCCAGCAGCTTGATGACGCGGACCGGGAATGAGCAGTTCTTC,CASSLMTRTGNEQFF
TRBD1,TRBJ1-1,NA,TRBV11-3,TGTGCCAGCAGCTTTACAGGGGACACTGAAGCTTTCTTT,CASSFTGDTEAFF
TRBD1,TRBJ1-1,NA,TRBV4-2,TGTGCCAGCAGCCAAGTCGACAGGGGCAACACTGAAGCTTTCTTT,CASSQVDRGNTEAFF
NA,TRBJ1-2,NA,TRBV6-5,TGTGCCAGCAGGTCCCCGACAGTCTTGGCGGGCTACACCTTC,CASRSPTVLAGYTF
TRBD1,TRBJ1-1,NA,TRBV30,TGTGCCTGGAGTGTAATTAGGAGACAGGGGGCCGGCACTGAAGCTTTCTTT,CAWSVIRRQGAGTEAFF
NA,TRBJ1-1,NA,TRBV28,TGTGCCAGCATCTCGGGGGGCACTGAAGCTTTCTTT,CASISGGTEAFF